This TCR beta chain is from a study of blood T cell repertoires in COVID-19. On the study more broadly: The United States, Italy and Spain were the sources of the acute and convalescent COVID-19 samples. Nucleic acid was either cDNA or gDNA, and it came from T cells, B-cell-depleted T cells, or PBMCs.

Followed longitudinally, the Seattle patients had been enrolled during active infection. This clone has a handful of counts. This CDR3 comprises 17 residues. J was trimmed by 3 bases and V by 3 bases; bases with no gene match: 12. CDR1 LNHDA and CDR2 SQIVND come from the germline V gene (reference sequence). In the authors' methods: Using reference gene primer amplification, nucleated cell counts were estimated. The assay was immunoSEQ multiplex PCR, and TCRdb's table has in-frame clones only and misses some. The V and J calls and the clone size are those of that table, but D and trimming were determined from the DNA. This table holds about 64,000 clones, roughly 88% found once.

The origin of this receptor is a woman in her fifties or sixties with COVID-19, enrolled during active disease. This chain links TRBV19 with TRBJ2-3; 7 nucleotides line up with TRBD2. The sample was peripheral blood. Here the CDR3 reads CASSMPHASGETDTQYF. For the CDR3, the DNA is TGTGCCAGTAGTATGCCTCATGCGAGCGGGGAGACAGATACGCAGTATTTT.